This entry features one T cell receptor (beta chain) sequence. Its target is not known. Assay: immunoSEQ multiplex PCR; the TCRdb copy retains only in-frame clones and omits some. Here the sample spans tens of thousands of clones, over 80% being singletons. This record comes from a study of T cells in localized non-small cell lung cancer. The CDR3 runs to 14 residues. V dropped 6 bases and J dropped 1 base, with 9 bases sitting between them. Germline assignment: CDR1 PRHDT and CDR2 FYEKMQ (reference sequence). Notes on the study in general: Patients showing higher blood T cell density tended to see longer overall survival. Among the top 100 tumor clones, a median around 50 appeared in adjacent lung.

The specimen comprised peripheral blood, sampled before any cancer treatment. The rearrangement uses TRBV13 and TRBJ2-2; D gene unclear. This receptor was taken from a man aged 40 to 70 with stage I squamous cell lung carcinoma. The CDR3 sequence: CASSANRNTGELFF. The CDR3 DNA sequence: TGTGCCAGCAGTGCTAACAGGAACACCGGGGAGCTGTTTTTT.